This TCR beta chain was sequenced for a study of cytomegalovirus exposure and HLA in healthy donors. Study conclusions and caveats: Later work found that TCR association rates differed between HLA loci; DRB1 had the most and HLA-C the fewest. According to a later analysis, most TCR beta chains associated with CMV appeared HLA-restricted. Trimming of TCR beta V- and J-genes showed a link, identified in a later analysis, to a missense DCLRE1C variant.

The CDR3 length is 15 residues. CDR1 and CDR2 from the germline V gene are MDHEN and SYDVKM. V trimming: 6 bases; J trimming: 3 bases; junction bases outside the gene matches: 7. Of note for this clone: The antigen is undetermined.

This PCR relied on a set of 60 Vbeta primers and 13 Jbeta primers. Using immunoSEQ multiplex PCR, the repertoire was profiled, and TCRdb retains in-frame clones only, with some absent. The sample includes approximately 190,000 clones, 75% to 85% seen only once; the top ten take roughly 0.75%. Though probably carrying unrecorded immune exposures, donors were nominally healthy at sampling. This TCR was sampled from a young woman in good health and CMV-seronegative. The sequenced sample consisted of PBMCs. V is TRBV28 and J is TRBJ2-7, with TRBD2 identical over 11 bases. The CDR3 sequence is CASSQPGLADYEQYF. Written as DNA, the CDR3 is TGTGCCAGCAGCCAACCGGGACTAGCGGACTACGAGCAGTACTTC.